This T cell receptor beta chain comes out of a study of response to subunit inactivated influenza vaccine. The germline V gene has CDR1 SNHLY and CDR2 FYNNEI. The CDR3 contains 15 residues. TCRdb itself ran the RT-PCR reads through MiXCR, one entry per CDR3 protein. The sample lists hundreds of thousands of distinct CDR3 sequences, about 15% occurring once. Study-wide points: Few new T cells, the authors suggested, are recruited by each seasonal influenza vaccination.

Notes on this clonotype: As yet, its antigen is unknown. One end of the junction fails to match germline, which may point to a read error.

The input for sequencing was PBMCs from blood, taken less than 15 days before vaccination. This sequence was found in a man in his forties or fifties who received an inactivated influenza vaccine. The chain employs TRBV2 and TRBJ1-4; TRBD1 matches 7 bases. The CDR3 spells CASGGEGAINDKLFF. The CDR3 DNA reads as TGTGCCAGCGGGGGTGAGGGGGCAATCAATGATAAACTGTTTTTT.